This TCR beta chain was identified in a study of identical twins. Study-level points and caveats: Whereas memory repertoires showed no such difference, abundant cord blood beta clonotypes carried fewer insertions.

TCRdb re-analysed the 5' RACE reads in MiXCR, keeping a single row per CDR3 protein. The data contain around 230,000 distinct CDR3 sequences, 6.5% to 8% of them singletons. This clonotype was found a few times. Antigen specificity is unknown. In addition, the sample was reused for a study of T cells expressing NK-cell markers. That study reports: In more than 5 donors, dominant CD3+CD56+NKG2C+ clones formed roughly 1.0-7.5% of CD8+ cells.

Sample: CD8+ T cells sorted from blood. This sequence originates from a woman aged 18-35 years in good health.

This chain's CDR3 is CASSVGQGRRDYEQYF. The CDR3 DNA follows: TGTGCCAGCAGCGTAGGACAGGGAAGGCGGGACTACGAGCAGTACTTC. V and J are TRBV9 and TRBJ2-7; the D gene is possibly TRBD1 (7 bases). CDR1 and CDR2 (germline): SGDLS, YYNGEE. CDR3 length: 16 residues. The V end was cut by 0 bases, the J end by 3 bases, with 16 bases between.